This TCR beta chain was profiled in a study of OX40 agonist ivuxolimab in advanced cancers. V shed 8 bases, J shed 10 bases, and the junction held 4 bases outside the gene matches. CDR1 and CDR2 from the germline V gene are MNHNS and SASEGT. The CDR3 runs to 11 residues. This table comes from immunoSEQ multiplex PCR, and its TCRdb copy is limited to in-frame clones, with some not included. This sample has 50,000 to 80,000 clones; 75% to 95% occur once, and the top ten carry less than 0.55%. The source of this sequence is an adult with an advanced solid tumor such as melanoma, head and neck, liver or kidney cancer. The source was CD4+ or CD8+ T cells sorted from blood, collected in a trial of the OX40 agonist ivuxolimab. The chain combines TRBV6-1 with TRBJ1-5; TRBD1 matches 8 bases. CDR3 in DNA: TGTGCCAGCCAGGGGGCACCACCCCAGCATTTT. Its translation: CASQGAPPQHF.